This record concerns one TCR beta chain sequence. The sample is drawn from a study of control samples from healthy donors and cancer patients. Assay: immunoSEQ multiplex PCR; the TCRdb copy retains only in-frame clones and omits some. The sample shows over 75,000 clones, roughly 91% of them seen only once. The TCR was taken from a man aged 25-40 years in good health. The specimen was blood.

The CDR3 DNA reads as TGTGCCAGCAGCCAAGCAGGCAGTACATTGTACAATGAGCAGTTCTTC. Protein product: CASSQAGSTLYNEQFF. The chain has TRBV4-2 and TRBJ2-1; D call uncertain. There are 16 residues in the CDR3. The germline V and J ends were trimmed by 1 base and 4 bases, with 14 bases remaining between them. The germline CDR1 and CDR2 sequences are LGHNA and YNFKEQ.